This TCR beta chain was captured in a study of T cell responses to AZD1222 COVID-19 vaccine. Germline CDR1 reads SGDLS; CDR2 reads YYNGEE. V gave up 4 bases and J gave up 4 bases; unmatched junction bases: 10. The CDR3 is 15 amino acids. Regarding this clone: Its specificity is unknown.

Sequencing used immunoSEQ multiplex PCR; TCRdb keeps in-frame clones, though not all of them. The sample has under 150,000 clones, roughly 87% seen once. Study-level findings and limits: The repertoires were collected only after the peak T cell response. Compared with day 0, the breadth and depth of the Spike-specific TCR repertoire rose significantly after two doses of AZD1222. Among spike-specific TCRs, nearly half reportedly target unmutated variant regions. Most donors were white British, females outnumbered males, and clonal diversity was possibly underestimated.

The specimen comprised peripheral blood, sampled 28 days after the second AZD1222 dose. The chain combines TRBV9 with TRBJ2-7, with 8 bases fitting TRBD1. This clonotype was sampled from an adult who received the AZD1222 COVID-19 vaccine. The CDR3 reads CASSPRTGIRYEQYF. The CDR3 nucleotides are TGTGCCAGCAGCCCCCGGACAGGGATCCGATACGAGCAGTACTTC.